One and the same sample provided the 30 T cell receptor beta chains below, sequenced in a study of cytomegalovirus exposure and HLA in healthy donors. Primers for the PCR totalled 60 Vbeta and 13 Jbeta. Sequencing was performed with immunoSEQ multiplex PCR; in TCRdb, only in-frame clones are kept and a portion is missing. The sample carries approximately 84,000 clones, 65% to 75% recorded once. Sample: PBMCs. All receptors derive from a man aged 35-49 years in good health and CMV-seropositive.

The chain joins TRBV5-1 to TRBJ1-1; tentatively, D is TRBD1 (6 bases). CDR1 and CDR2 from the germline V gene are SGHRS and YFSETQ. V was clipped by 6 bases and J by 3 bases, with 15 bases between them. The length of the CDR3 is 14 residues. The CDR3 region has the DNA TGCGCCAGCACCGAGGGGGGGTCGGACACTGAAGCTTTCTTT. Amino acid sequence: CASTEGGSDTEAFF.

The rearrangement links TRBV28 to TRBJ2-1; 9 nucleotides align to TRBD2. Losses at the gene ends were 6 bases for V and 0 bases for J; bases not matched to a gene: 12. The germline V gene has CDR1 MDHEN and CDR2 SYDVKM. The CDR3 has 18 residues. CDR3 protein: CASRPRSSGITSYNEQFF. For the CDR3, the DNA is TGTGCCAGCAGACCCCGGTCTAGCGGGATTACCTCCTACAATGAGCAGTTCTTC. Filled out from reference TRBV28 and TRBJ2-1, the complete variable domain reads DVKVTQSSRYLVKRTGEKVFLECVQDMDHENMFWYRQDPGLGLRLIYFSYDVKMKEKGDIPEGYSVSREKKERFSLILESASTNQTSMYLCASRPRSSGITSYNEQFFGPGTRLTVL.

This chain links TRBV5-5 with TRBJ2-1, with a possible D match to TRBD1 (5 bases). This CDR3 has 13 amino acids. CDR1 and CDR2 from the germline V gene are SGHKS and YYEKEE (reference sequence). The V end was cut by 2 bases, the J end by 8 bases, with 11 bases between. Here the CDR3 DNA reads TGTGCCAGCAGCTTCAGGGTCAGGGATGAGCAGTTCTTC. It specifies CASSFRVRDEQFF.

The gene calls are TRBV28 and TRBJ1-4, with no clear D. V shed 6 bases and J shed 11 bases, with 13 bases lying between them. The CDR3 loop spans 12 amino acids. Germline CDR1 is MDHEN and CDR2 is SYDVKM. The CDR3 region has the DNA TGTGCCAGCAGCAGATGGACGGGGAAACTGTTTTTT. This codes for CASSRWTGKLFF.

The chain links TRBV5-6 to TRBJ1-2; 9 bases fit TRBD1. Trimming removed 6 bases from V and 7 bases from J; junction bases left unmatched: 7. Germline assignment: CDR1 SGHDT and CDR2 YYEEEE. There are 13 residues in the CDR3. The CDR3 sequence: CASTWTGAGGYTF. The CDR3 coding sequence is TGTGCCAGCACCTGGACAGGGGCGGGTGGCTACACCTTC.

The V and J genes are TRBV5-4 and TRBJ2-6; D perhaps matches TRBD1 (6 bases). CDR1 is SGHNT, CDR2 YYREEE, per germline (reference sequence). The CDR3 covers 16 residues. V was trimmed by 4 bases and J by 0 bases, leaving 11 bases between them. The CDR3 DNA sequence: TGTGCCAGCAGCCAGGCAGGGGTCTCTGGGGCCAACGTCCTGACTTTC. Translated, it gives CASSQAGVSGANVLTF.

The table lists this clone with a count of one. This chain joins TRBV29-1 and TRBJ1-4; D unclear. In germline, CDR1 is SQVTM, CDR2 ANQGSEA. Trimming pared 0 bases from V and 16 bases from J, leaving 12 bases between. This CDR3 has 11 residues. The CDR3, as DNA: TGCAGCGTTGAAGATCCCGATGTAGCGTTTTTT. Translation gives CSVEDPDVAFF.

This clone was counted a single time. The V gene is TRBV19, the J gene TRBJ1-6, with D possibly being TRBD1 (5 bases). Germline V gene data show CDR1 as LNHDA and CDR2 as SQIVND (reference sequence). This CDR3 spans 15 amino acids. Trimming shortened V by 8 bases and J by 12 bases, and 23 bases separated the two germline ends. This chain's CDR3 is CASYPRGTGDGPLHF. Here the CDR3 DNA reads TGTGCCAGTTATCCTCGGGGGACCGGCGACGGACCCCTCCACTTT.

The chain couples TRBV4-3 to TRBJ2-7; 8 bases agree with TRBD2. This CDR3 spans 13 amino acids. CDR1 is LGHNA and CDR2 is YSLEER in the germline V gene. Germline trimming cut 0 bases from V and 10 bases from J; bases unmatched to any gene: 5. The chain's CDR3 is CASSQESGGRQYF. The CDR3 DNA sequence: TGCGCCAGCAGCCAAGAAAGCGGGGGTCGACAGTACTTC.

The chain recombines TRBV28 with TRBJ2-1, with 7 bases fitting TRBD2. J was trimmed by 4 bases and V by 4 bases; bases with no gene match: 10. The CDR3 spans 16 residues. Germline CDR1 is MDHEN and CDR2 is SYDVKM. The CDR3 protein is CASSSAWGGTYNEQFF. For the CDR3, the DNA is TGTGCCAGCAGTTCCGCGTGGGGGGGGACTTACAATGAGCAGTTCTTC.

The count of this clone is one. CDR3 residues: CASSPGTGGATDYGYTF. DNA of the CDR3: TGTGCCAGCAGCCCCGGGACAGGGGGCGCAACAGACTATGGCTACACCTTC. This chain connects TRBV5-4 to TRBJ1-2, with TRBD1 identical over 12 bases. V shed 4 bases and J 3 bases; nucleotides not matched to a gene: 10. The CDR3 loop spans 17 amino acids. Germline lookup yields CDR1 SGHNT and CDR2 YYREEE (reference sequence).

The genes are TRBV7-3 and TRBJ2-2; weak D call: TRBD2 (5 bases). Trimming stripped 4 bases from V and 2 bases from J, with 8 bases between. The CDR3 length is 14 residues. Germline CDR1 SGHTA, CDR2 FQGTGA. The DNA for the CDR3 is TGTGCCAGCAGCTCCGGGATTAACACCGGGGAGCTGTTTTTT. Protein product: CASSSGINTGELFF.

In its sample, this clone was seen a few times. The DNA for the CDR3 is TGTGCCACCAGCAGAGATAAAAGCCTAGCGGGAGGACGGAATGAGCAGTTCTTC. Translating gives CATSRDKSLAGGRNEQFF. The V gene is TRBV15, the J gene TRBJ2-1; 11 nucleotides match TRBD2. There are 18 residues in the CDR3. Looked up from germline, CDR1 is LNHNV and CDR2 is YYDKDF (reference sequence). V trimming: 0 bases; J trimming: 7 bases; junction bases outside the gene matches: 11. Full variable domain (outside the CDR3, taken from reference TRBV15 and TRBJ2-1): DAMVIQNPRYQVTQFGKPVTLSCSQTLNHNVMYWYQQKSSQAPKLLFHYYDKDFNNEADTPDNFQSRRPNTSFCFLDIRSPGLGDTAMYLCATSRDKSLAGGRNEQFFGPGTRLTVL.

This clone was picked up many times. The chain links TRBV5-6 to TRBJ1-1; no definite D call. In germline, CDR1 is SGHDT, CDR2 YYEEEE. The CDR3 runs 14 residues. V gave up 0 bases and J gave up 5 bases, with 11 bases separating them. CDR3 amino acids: CASSLGGLRTEAFF. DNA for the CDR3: TGTGCCAGCAGCTTGGGAGGACTGAGAACTGAAGCTTTCTTT.

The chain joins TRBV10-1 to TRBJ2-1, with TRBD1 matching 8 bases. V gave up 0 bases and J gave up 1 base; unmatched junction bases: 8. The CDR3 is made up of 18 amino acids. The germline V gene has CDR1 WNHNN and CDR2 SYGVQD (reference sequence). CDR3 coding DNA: TGCGCCAGCAGTGAGTCGCCGGACAGGGAATTTTCCTACAATGAGCAGTTCTTC. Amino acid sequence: CASSESPDREFSYNEQFF.

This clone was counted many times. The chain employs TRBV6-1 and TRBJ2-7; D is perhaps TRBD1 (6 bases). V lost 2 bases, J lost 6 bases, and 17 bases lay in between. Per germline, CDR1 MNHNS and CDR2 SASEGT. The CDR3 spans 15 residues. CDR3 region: CASSELQDSGLEQYF. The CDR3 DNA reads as TGTGCCAGCAGTGAATTACAGGACAGTGGCCTCGAGCAGTACTTC.

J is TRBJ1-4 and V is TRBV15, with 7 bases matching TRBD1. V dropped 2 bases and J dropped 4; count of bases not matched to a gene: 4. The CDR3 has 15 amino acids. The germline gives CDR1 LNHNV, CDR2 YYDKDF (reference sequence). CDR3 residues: CATSRHRGNNEKLFF. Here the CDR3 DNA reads TGTGCCACCAGCAGACACAGGGGAAATAATGAAAAACTGTTTTTT.

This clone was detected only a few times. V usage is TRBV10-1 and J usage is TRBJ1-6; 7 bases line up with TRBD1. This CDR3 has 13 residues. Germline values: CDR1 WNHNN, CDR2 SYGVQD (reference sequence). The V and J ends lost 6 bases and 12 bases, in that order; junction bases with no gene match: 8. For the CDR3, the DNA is TGCGCCAGCAGCGAATACACAGGGGAACCCCTCCACTTT. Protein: CASSEYTGEPLHF.

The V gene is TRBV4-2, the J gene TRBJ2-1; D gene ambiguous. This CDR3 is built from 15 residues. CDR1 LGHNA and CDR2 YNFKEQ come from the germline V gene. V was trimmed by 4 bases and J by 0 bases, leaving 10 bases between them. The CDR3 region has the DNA TGTGCCAGCAGCCGAGAATCGAGCTCCTACAATGAGCAGTTCTTC. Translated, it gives CASSRESSSYNEQFF.

Here the CDR3 reads CASSYSILTEAFF. CDR3 nucleotides: TGTGCCAGCAGTTACTCGATCCTAACTGAAGCTTTCTTT. The V gene is TRBV6-6, the J gene TRBJ1-1, with D unresolved. Germline-derived CDR1 and CDR2 are MNHNY and SVGAGI (reference sequence). The CDR3 sequence is 13 residues long. Trimming removed 0 bases from V and 5 bases from J, with 7 bases in between.

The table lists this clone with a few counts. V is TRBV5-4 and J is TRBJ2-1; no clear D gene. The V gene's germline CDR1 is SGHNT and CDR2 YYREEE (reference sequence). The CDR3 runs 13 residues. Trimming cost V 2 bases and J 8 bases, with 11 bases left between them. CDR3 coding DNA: TGTGCCAGCAGCTTCCCCCCTGTCGATGAGCAGTTCTTC. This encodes CASSFPPVDEQFF.

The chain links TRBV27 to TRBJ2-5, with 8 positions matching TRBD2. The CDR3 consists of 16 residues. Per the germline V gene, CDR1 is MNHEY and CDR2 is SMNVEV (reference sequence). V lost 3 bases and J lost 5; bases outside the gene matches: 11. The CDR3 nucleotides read TGTGCCAGCAGTTTGGAGGGCGGGGGGTATAGGGAGACCCAGTACTTC. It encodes CASSLEGGGYRETQYF.

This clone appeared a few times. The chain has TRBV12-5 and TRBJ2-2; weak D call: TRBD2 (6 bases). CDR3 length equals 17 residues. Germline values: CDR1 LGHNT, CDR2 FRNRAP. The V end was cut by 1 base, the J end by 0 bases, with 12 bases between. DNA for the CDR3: TGTGCTAGTGGTTTGGGCCCTTCGGGAGCGAACACCGGGGAGCTGTTTTTT. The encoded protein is CASGLGPSGANTGELFF.

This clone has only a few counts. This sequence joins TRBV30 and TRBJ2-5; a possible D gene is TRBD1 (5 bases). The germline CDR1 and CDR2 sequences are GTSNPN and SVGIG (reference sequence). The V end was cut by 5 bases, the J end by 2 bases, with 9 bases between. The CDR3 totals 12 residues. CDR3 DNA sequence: TGTGCCTGGGGGGCAGGTCAAGAGACCCAGTACTTC. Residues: CAWGAGQETQYF.

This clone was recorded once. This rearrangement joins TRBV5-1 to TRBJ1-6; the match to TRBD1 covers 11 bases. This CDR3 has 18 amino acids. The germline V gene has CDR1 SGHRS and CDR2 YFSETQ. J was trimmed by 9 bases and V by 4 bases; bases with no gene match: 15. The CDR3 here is CASSVSWTGGILGSPLHF. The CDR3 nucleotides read TGCGCCAGCAGCGTTTCGTGGACAGGGGGCATCCTGGGTTCACCCCTCCACTTT.

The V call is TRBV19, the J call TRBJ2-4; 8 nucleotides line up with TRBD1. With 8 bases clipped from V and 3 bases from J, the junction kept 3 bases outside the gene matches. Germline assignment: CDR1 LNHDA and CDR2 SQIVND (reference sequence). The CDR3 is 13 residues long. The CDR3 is CASSTGDKNIQYF. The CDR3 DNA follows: TGTGCCAGTTCGACAGGGGACAAAAACATTCAGTACTTC.

CDR3 sequence (DNA): TGTGCCAGCTCACCTAGGCGGGACAGCACCTACGAGCAGTACTTC. It is translated as CASSPRRDSTYEQYF. The chain combines TRBV18 with TRBJ2-7; a weak D match, TRBD1 (7 bases). This CDR3 is 15 amino acids long. Germline CDR1 KGHSH, CDR2 LQKENI. V lost 3 bases and J lost 2, with 14 bases in between. Filled out from reference TRBV18 and TRBJ2-7, the complete variable domain reads NAGVMQNPRHLVRRRGQEARLRCSPMKGHSHVYWYRQLPEEGLKFMVYLQKENIIDESGMPKERFSAEFPKEGPSILRIQQVVRGDSAAYFCASSPRRDSTYEQYFGPGTRLTVT.

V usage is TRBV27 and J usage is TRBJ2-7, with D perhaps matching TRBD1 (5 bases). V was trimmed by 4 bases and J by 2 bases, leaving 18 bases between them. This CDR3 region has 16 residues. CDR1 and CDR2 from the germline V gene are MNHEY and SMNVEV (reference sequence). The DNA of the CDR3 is TGTGCCAGCAGTTCTCGCCAGGGTCAGTCGACCTACGAGCAGTACTTC. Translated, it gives CASSSRQGQSTYEQYF.

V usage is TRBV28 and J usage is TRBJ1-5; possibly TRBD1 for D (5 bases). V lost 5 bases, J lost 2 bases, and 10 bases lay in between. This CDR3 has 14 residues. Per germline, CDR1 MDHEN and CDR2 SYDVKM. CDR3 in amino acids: CASSELGGNQPQHF. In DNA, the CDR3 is TGTGCCAGCAGTGAGTTAGGGGGCAATCAGCCCCAGCATTTT.

CDR3 residues: CASSGTTSGGTHEQFF. CDR3 in DNA: TGCGCCAGCAGCGGTACGACTAGCGGGGGGACCCATGAGCAGTTCTTC. This chain connects TRBV5-1 to TRBJ2-1; 13 bases fit TRBD2. After removal of 4 bases from V and 8 bases from J, the junction contained 9 bases not matched to a gene. CDR1 and CDR2 from the germline V gene are SGHRS and YFSETQ. The CDR3 runs 16 residues. Full variable domain (outside the CDR3, taken from reference TRBV5-1 and TRBJ2-1): KAGVTQTPRYLIKTRGQQVTLSCSPISGHRSVSWYQQTPGQGLQFLFEYFSETQRNKGNFPGRFSGRQFSNSRSEMNVSTLELGDSALYLCASSGTTSGGTHEQFFGPGTRLTVL.